These 21 T cell receptor beta chains originate from one sample sequenced in a study of cytomegalovirus exposure and HLA in healthy donors. 13 Jbeta primers and 60 Vbeta primers were used for the PCR. Sequencing was performed with immunoSEQ multiplex PCR; in TCRdb, only in-frame clones are kept and a portion is missing. The sample consists of roughly 120,000 clones, 70% to 90% of them appearing once. What was sequenced was PBMCs. These receptors were obtained from a man aged 35 to 55 in good health and CMV-seronegative.

There are a few counts of this clone. This chain connects TRBV4-3 to TRBJ2-1; TRBD2 aligns across 9 bases. In germline, CDR1 is LGHNA, CDR2 YSLEER. This CDR3 region has 16 residues. J was trimmed by 10 bases and V by 4 bases; bases with no gene match: 14. The CDR3, as DNA: TGCGCCAGCAGCCTAACCCCTTCCTTAGCGGGAGAGGAGCAGTTCTTC. It yields the protein CASSLTPSLAGEEQFF.

This rearrangement joins TRBV5-1 to TRBJ2-7; D might be TRBD1 (6 bases). CDR1 is SGHRS and CDR2 is YFSETQ in the germline V gene. Trimming left V 5 bases short and J 1 base short, with 22 bases between. The CDR3 extends over 17 amino acids. Here the CDR3 reads CASSSQPLTGASYEQYF. The CDR3 DNA sequence: TGCGCCAGCAGTTCACAACCCCTGACAGGAGCATCCTACGAGCAGTACTTC.

The chain employs TRBV4-3 and TRBJ1-2; 8 bases match TRBD1. The J segment lost 2 bases and the V segment lost 4 bases, leaving 6 bases of the junction unmatched. The CDR3 is 15 amino acids. CDR1 and CDR2 (germline): LGHNA, YSLEER. In DNA form, the CDR3 reads TGCGCCAGCAGCCCTCGAGGACAGGGAAACTATGGCTACACCTTC. Translated: CASSPRGQGNYGYTF.

As to this clone: This same CDR3 is encoded by further DNA sequences in the sample. This chain uses TRBV5-1 with TRBJ2-6; D is unresolved. V shed 4 bases and J shed 4 bases, with 6 bases lying between them. CDR1 and CDR2 (germline): SGHRS, YFSETQ. The CDR3 length is 13 residues. The CDR3 loop reads CASSRGGANVLTF. In nucleotides, the CDR3 is TGCGCCAGCAGCCGAGGAGGGGCCAACGTCCTGACTTTC.

In its sample, this clone was seen a few times. The V gene is TRBV11-2, the J gene TRBJ2-1, with TRBD2 matching over 9 bases. Germline V gene data show CDR1 as SGHAT and CDR2 as FQNNGV. The junction had 14 bases not matched to a gene; V was cut back by 5 bases and J by 9 bases. The CDR3 is 16 amino acids. The CDR3 loop is CASSPLMGLASGEQFF. In nucleotides, the CDR3 is TGTGCCAGCAGCCCACTGATGGGACTAGCTTCTGGTGAGCAGTTCTTC.

The CDR3 spells CASSPLLNTEAFF. The CDR3 bases are TGTGCCAGTAGTCCCCTTTTGAACACTGAAGCTTTCTTT. This rearrangement joins TRBV19 to TRBJ1-1; the D is unclear. CDR3 size: 13 residues. The germline gives CDR1 LNHDA, CDR2 SQIVND (reference sequence). Trimming removed 5 bases at V and 0 bases at J, with 7 bases between.

This sequence joins TRBV7-8 and TRBJ2-7; 7 bases map to TRBD1. Germline values: CDR1 SGHVS, CDR2 FQNEAQ. The CDR3 is made up of 15 amino acids. V dropped 4 bases and J dropped 0; count of bases not matched to a gene: 6. In DNA form, the CDR3 reads TGTGCCAGCAGCTCGACAGGGCCCAACTCCTACGAGCAGTACTTC. Translated, it gives CASSSTGPNSYEQYF.

The chain joins TRBV4-2 to TRBJ2-3; possibly TRBD2 for D (5 bases). This CDR3 region has 17 residues. V gave up 3 bases and J gave up 0 bases, with 16 bases separating them. Germline CDR1 is LGHNA and CDR2 is YNFKEQ. The CDR3 region is CASSQVAGGTSTDTQYF. The CDR3 DNA is TGTGCCAGCAGCCAGGTCGCGGGCGGAACTAGCACAGATACGCAGTATTTT.

For this clone: One end of the junction is discordant with germline, which a read error may explain. This sequence joins TRBV11-2 and TRBJ2-3, with 7 bases fitting TRBD1. The CDR3 spans 15 residues. The germline V gene has CDR1 SGHAT and CDR2 FQNNGV. CDR3: CASSFRGQSTNTQYF. The CDR3 region has the DNA TGTGCCAGCAGCTTCCGGGGACAGAGCACAAATACGCAGTATTTT.

J is TRBJ2-2 and V is TRBV9, with 7 bases matching TRBD2. Looked up from germline, CDR1 is SGDLS and CDR2 is YYNGEE. The V gene end was trimmed by 4 bases and the J gene end by 6 bases; junction bases not matched to a gene: 9. This CDR3 comprises 15 residues. The CDR3 is CASSSRGGGAGELFF. The CDR3, as DNA: TGTGCCAGCAGCTCCCGTGGGGGGGGTGCCGGGGAGCTGTTTTTT.

This rearrangement joins TRBV5-6 to TRBJ1-1; possibly TRBD1 for D (6 bases). V lost 6 bases to trimming and J lost 4 bases, with 16 bases between them. The CDR3 contains 14 residues. Germline-derived CDR1 and CDR2 are SGHDT and YYEEEE. DNA for the CDR3: TGTGCCAGCATTCCCAGGGGCGCAGTCACTGAAGCTTTCTTT. This sequence encodes CASIPRGAVTEAFF. The full variable domain, completed using reference TRBV5-6 and TRBJ1-1, is DAGVTQSPTHLIKTRGQQVTLRCSPKSGHDTVSWYQQALGQGPQFIFQYYEEEERQRGNFPDRFSGHQFPNYSSELNVNALLLGDSALYLCASIPRGAVTEAFFGQGTRLTVV.

The chain has TRBV7-9 and TRBJ2-1, with 10 bases aligning to TRBD2. This CDR3 is built from 16 residues. Germline V CDR1 and CDR2: SEHNR, FQNEAQ (reference sequence). J was trimmed by 3 bases and V by 5 bases; bases with no gene match: 7. CDR3 protein: CASSPLGTSVYNEQFF. The CDR3 bases are TGTGCCAGCAGCCCCTTAGGGACTAGCGTCTACAATGAGCAGTTCTTC.

The chain combines TRBV19 with TRBJ2-1; TRBD1 agrees at 9 bases. The CDR3 has 15 residues. Per germline, CDR1 LNHDA and CDR2 SQIVND (reference sequence). The junction had 6 bases not matched to a gene; V was cut back by 3 bases and J by 6 bases. This CDR3 is CASSILQGARNEQFF. The CDR3 nucleotides are TGTGCCAGTAGTATCTTACAGGGGGCGCGCAATGAGCAGTTCTTC.

The gene calls are TRBV7-2 and TRBJ1-6; 7 nucleotides line up with TRBD1. The junction had 4 bases not matched to a gene; V was cut back by 5 bases and J by 6 bases. Germline CDR1 and CDR2: SGHTA and FQGNSA. The CDR3 spans 14 residues. The CDR3 region has the DNA TGTGCCAGCAGCCATACAGGGGTTAATTCACCCCTCCACTTT. Amino acids: CASSHTGVNSPLHF.

V and J are TRBV10-3 and TRBJ1-1, with 9 bases lining up with TRBD1. Losses at the gene ends were 4 bases for V and 4 bases for J; bases not matched to a gene: 7. CDR1 and CDR2 from the germline V gene are ENHRY and SYGVKD. This CDR3 comprises 15 residues. The chain's CDR3 is CAISGQGDGSTEAFF. The CDR3 DNA reads as TGTGCCATCAGTGGACAGGGGGACGGGAGCACTGAAGCTTTCTTT.

The chain recombines TRBV29-1 with TRBJ2-2; D unresolved. V lost 8 bases and J 8 bases, leaving 12 bases between the germline ends. This CDR3 comprises 11 residues. Germline CDR1 reads SQVTM; CDR2 reads ANQGSEA. The DNA for the CDR3 is TGCAGCACCCCTCAGAGGGGGGAGCTGTTTTTT. Amino acids: CSTPQRGELFF.

This clone was recorded only once. The chain combines TRBV21-1 with TRBJ2-3; the DNA was not used to check the table's D call, TRBD2. TRBV21-1 represents a pseudogene. This CDR3 comprises 14 residues. CDR3 sequence: CASKTGREPDTQYF. The CDR3 nucleotides are TGTGCCAGCAAAACCGGTCGGGAGCCAGATACGCAGTATTTT.

V and J are TRBV14 and TRBJ2-1; possible D gene TRBD2, 5 bases. V lost 3 bases and J lost 9, with 12 bases in between. CDR3 length equals 13 residues. The germline V gene has CDR1 SGHDN and CDR2 FVKESK. CDR3 amino acids: CASSQQLSAEQFF. Here the CDR3 DNA reads TGTGCCAGCAGCCAGCAACTTAGCGCTGAGCAGTTCTTC.

V is TRBV28 and J is TRBJ1-3, with 11 bases aligning to TRBD1. V shed 6 bases, J shed 0 bases, and the junction held 7 bases outside the gene matches. The CDR3 sequence is 17 residues long. The V gene's germline CDR1 is MDHEN and CDR2 SYDVKM. The DNA for the CDR3 is TGTGCCAGCAGCCCCGGGACAGGGGGAACCTCTGGAAACACCATATATTTT. This sequence encodes CASSPGTGGTSGNTIYF. Together with reference TRBV28 and TRBJ1-3, the CDR3 gives the full variable domain: DVKVTQSSRYLVKRTGEKVFLECVQDMDHENMFWYRQDPGLGLRLIYFSYDVKMKEKGDIPEGYSVSREKKERFSLILESASTNQTSMYLCASSPGTGGTSGNTIYFGEGSWLTVV.

This clone was seen only a few times. The V gene is TRBV4-2, the J gene TRBJ1-6; perhaps TRBD1 as D (6 bases). Germline V CDR1 and CDR2: LGHNA, YNFKEQ. This CDR3 is built from 16 residues. V was clipped by 0 bases and J by 7 bases, with 13 bases between them. Written as DNA, the CDR3 is TGTGCCAGCAGCCAAGAAGGCCGGACAGTCAATTCACCCCTCCACTTT. Translating gives CASSQEGRTVNSPLHF.

V is TRBV5-1 and J is TRBJ1-2; D is ambiguous. This CDR3 has 13 residues. The germline V gene has CDR1 SGHRS and CDR2 YFSETQ. The V and J ends lost 0 bases and 7 bases respectively, with 10 bases between them. The CDR3 sequence is CASSLDGNRGYTF. CDR3 DNA: TGCGCCAGCAGCTTGGACGGGAATCGTGGCTACACCTTC.